Sequencing of this TCR beta chain was carried out in a study of blood T cell repertoires in COVID-19. Overall study: COVID-19 samples from acute and convalescent phases originated in the United States, Italy and Spain. PBMCs, B-cell-depleted T cells, or T cells were the source of the cDNA or gDNA that made up the material.

Germline CDR1 is SQVTM and CDR2 is ANQGSEA. V lost 1 base and J lost 5; bases outside the gene matches: 9. CDR3 size: 15 residues. Here immunoSEQ multiplex PCR was the method, and the copy in TCRdb shows in-frame clones only, minus some. The table has approximately 100,000 clones, around nine tenths seen once; the top ten hold 15% to 20%. This receptor was taken from a human donor with acute or convalescent COVID-19. The donor label of this sample is uncertain. Material for sequencing was peripheral blood. This chain connects TRBV29-1 to TRBJ2-7, with TRBD1 matching 9 bases. The CDR3, as DNA: TGCAGCGTTGAAGGGGGACAGGGTGAATATAACGAGCAGTACTTC. Translating it yields CSVEGGQGEYNEQYF.